What follows is one T cell receptor beta chain and its context. This sample is drawn from a study of blood T cell repertoires in COVID-19. Background on the study: Sites in the United States, Italy and Spain provided acute and convalescent COVID-19 samples. T cells, B-cell-depleted T cells, or PBMCs supplied cDNA or gDNA.

Those enrolled, adults aged about 18 to 89 years, came from around 24 US areas. Sequencing used immunoSEQ multiplex PCR; TCRdb keeps in-frame clones, though not all of them. The sample includes about 240,000 clones, roughly 90% seen only once; the top ten take just under 9%. The sample was PBMCs or T cells enriched from blood (not recorded which). The clonotype comes from a man aged 40-49 years who had recovered from COVID-19.

CDR3 region: CASRGAYNEQFF. CDR3 DNA: TGTGCCAGCAGGGGCGCCTACAATGAGCAGTTCTTC. The rearrangement uses TRBV7-9 and TRBJ2-1; D gene ambiguous. The CDR3 has 12 amino acids. V lost 6 bases and J 2 bases, leaving 5 bases between the germline ends. Germline V gene sequence: CDR1 SEHNR, CDR2 FQNEAQ (reference sequence).